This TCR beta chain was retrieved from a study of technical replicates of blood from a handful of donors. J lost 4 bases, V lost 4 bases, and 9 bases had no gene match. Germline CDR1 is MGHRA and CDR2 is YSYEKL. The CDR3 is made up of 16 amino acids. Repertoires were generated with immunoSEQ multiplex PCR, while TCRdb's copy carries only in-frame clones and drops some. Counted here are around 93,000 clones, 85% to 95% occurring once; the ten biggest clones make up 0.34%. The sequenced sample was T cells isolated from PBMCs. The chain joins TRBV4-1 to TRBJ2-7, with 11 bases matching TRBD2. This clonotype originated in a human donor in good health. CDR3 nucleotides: TGCGCCAGCAGCCGTGTAGCGGGAGGGCCTCTGTACGAGCAGTACTTC. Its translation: CASSRVAGGPLYEQYF.